The sample holds a few counts of the clone carrying this T cell receptor beta chain. The CDR3 extends over 16 amino acids. Germline values: CDR1 SGHVS, CDR2 FQNEAQ. V shed 1 base and J shed 0 bases, with 10 bases lying between them. Using immunoSEQ multiplex PCR, the repertoire was profiled, and TCRdb retains in-frame clones only, with some absent. The top ten hold approximately 19% of the sample, which has roughly 150,000 clones, 65% to 85% seen once. This sample was taken from a study of blood T cell repertoires in COVID-19. This clonotype originated in a woman in her seventies who had recovered from COVID-19. The chain couples TRBV7-8 to TRBJ1-5; D not certain. Sequences were obtained from peripheral blood. The CDR3 DNA reads TGTGCCAGCAGCTTAGTCCGACACCTTAGCAATCAGCCCCAGCATTTT. Its translation: CASSLVRHLSNQPQHF.